This TCR beta chain emerged from a study of Tregs in tolerant kidney transplant recipients. Unstimulated regulatory T cells (CD4+CD25+CD127-), CD4+CD25- non-regulatory cells, CD4 and CD8 cells were FACS-sorted from thawed PBMCs. Some clones are missing from TCRdb's copy, which holds only in-frame ones; the method was immunoSEQ multiplex PCR. Here the sample spans some 68,000 clones, around 84% being singletons. After removal of 4 bases from V and 4 bases from J, the junction contained 10 bases not matched to a gene. CDR1 GTSNPN and CDR2 SVGIG come from the germline V gene (reference sequence). The CDR3 spans 16 residues.

The chain recombines TRBV30 with TRBJ2-6, with TRBD1 matching over 7 bases. The TCR was taken from a human donor in good health. Sequencing was done on a sample of CD4+ T cells from blood. CDR3 sequence: CAWIIHRGPGANVLTF. The CDR3, as DNA: TGTGCCTGGATTATCCACAGGGGTCCCGGGGCCAACGTCCTGACTTTC.